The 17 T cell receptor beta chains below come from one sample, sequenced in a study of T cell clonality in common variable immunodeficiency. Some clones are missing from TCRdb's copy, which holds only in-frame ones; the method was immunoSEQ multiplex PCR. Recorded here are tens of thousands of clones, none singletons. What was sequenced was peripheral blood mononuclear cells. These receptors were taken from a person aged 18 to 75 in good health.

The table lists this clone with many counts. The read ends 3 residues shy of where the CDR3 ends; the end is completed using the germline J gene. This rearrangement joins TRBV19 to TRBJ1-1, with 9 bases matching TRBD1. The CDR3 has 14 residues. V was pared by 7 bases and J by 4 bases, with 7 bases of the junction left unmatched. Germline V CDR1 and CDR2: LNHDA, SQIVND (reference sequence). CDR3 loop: CASTGGQGPTEAFF. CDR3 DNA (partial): TGTGCCAGTACGGGAGGACAGGGGCCCACTGAA.

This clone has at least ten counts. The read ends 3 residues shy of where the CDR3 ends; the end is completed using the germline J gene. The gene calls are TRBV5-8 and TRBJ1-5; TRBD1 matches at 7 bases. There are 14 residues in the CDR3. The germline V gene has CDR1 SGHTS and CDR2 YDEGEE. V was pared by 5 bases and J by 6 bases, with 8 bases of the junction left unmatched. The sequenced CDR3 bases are TGTGCCAGCAGAGAAACAGGGGCTGGTCAGCCC. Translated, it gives CASRETGAGQP. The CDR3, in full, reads CASRETGAGQPQHF. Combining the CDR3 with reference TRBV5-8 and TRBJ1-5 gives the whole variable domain EAGVTQSPTHLIKTRGQQATLRCSPISGHTSVYWYQQALGLGLQFLLWYDEGEERNRGNFPPRFSGRQFPNYSSELNVNALELEDSALYLCASRETGAGQPQHFGDGTRLSIL.

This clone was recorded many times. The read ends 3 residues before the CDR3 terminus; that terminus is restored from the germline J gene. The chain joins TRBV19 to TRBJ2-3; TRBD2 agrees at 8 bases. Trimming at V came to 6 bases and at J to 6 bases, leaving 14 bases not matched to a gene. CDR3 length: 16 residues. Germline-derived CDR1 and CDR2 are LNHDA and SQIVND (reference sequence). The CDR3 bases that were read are TGTGCCAGTAGCACCGGGACTAGGGCCTTAAGGGATACG. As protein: CASSTGTRALRDT. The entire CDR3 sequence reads CASSTGTRALRDTQYF.

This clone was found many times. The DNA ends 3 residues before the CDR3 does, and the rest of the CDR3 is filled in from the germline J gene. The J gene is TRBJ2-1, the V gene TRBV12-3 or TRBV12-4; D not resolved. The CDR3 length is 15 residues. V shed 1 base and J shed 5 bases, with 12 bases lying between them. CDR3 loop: CASSLGRGRNNEQFF. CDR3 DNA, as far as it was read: TGTGCCAGCAGTTTAGGGCGCGGAAGAAACAATGAG.

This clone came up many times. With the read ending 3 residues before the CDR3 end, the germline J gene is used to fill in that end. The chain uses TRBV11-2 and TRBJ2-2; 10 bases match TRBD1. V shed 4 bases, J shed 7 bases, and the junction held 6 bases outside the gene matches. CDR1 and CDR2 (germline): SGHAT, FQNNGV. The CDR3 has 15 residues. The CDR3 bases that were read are TGTGCCAGCAGCTCCCGGACAGGGGGGATCGGGGAG. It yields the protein CASSSRTGGIGE. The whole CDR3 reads CASSSRTGGIGELFF.

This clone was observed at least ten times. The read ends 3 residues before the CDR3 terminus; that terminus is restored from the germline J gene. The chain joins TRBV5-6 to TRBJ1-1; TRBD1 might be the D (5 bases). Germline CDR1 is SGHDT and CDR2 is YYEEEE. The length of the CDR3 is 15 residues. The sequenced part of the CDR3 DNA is TGTGCCAGCAGCTTGGACGGGGGAACCCCAGGTCGA. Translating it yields CASSLDGGTPGR. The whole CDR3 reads CASSLDGGTPGRAFF. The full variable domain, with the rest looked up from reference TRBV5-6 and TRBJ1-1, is DAGVTQSPTHLIKTRGQQVTLRCSPKSGHDTVSWYQQALGQGPQFIFQYYEEEERQRGNFPDRFSGHQFPNYSSELNVNALLLGDSALYLCASSLDGGTPGRAFFGQGTRLTVV.

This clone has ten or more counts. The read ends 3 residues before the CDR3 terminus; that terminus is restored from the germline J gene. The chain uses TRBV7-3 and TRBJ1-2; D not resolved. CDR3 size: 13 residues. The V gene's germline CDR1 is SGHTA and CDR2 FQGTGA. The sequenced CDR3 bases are TGTGCCAGCAGCCAAACGGGGTTTGACGGC. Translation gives CASSQTGFDG. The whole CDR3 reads CASSQTGFDGYTF.

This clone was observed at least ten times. The DNA read from the CDR3 is TGCAGCGTGGGGGACAGAGAAAATGAAAAA. Translated: CSVGDRENEK. In full, the CDR3 is CSVGDRENEKLFF. The rearrangement uses TRBV29-1 and TRBJ1-4; 7 positions agree with TRBD1. The read terminates 3 residues ahead of where the CDR3 ends, so the germline J gene completes it. With V trimmed by 6 bases and J by 5 bases, 6 bases remained unmatched. The CDR3 extends over 13 amino acids. Germline V gene data show CDR1 as SQVTM and CDR2 as ANQGSEA.

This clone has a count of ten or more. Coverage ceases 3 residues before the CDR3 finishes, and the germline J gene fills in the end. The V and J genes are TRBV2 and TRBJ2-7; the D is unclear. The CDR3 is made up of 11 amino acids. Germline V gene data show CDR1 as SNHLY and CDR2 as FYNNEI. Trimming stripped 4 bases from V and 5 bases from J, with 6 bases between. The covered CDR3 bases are TGTGCCAGCAGTGGGTGGCACGAG. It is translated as CASSGWHE. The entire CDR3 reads CASSGWHEQYF. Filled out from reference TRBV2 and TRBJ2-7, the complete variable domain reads EPEVTQTPSHQVTQMGQEVILRCVPISNHLYFYWYRQILGQKVEFLVSFYNNEISEKSEIFDDQFSVERPDGSNFTLKIRSTKLEDSAMYFCASSGWHEQYFGPGTRLTVT.

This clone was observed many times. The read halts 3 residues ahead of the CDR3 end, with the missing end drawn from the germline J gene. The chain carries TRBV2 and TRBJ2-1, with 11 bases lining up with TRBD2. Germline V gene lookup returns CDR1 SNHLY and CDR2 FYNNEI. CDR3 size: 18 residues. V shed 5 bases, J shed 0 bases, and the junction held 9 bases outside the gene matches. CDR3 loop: CASSPPGLAASSYNEQFF. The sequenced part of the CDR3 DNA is TGTGCCAGCAGTCCACCGGGACTAGCGGCCAGCTCCTACAATGAG. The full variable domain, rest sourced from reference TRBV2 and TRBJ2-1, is EPEVTQTPSHQVTQMGQEVILRCVPISNHLYFYWYRQILGQKVEFLVSFYNNEISEKSEIFDDQFSVERPDGSNFTLKIRSTKLEDSAMYFCASSPPGLAASSYNEQFFGPGTRLTVL.

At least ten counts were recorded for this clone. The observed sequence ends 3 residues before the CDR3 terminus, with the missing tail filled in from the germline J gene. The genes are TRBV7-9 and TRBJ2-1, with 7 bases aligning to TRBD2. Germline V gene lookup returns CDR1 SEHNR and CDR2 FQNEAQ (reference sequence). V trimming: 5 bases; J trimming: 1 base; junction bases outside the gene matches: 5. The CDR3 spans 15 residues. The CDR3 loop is CASSPSGTSYNEQFF. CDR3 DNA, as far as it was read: TGTGCCAGCAGCCCTAGCGGAACATCCTACAATGAG.

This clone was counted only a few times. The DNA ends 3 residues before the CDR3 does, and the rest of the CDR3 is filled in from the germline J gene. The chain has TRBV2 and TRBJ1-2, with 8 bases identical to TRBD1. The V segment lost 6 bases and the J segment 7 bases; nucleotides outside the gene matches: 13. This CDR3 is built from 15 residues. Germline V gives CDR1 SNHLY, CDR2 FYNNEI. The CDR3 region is CASSLDLDRGRGYTF. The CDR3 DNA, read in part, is TGTGCCAGCAGCCTTGACCTCGACAGGGGACGTGGC.

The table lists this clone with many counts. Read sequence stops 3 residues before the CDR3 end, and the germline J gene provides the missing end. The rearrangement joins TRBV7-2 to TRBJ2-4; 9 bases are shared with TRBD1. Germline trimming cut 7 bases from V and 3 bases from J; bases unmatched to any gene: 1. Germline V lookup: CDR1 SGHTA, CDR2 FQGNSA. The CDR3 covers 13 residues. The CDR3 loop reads CASKTGGKNIQYF. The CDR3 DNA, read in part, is TGTGCCAGCAAGACAGGGGGCAAAAACATT.

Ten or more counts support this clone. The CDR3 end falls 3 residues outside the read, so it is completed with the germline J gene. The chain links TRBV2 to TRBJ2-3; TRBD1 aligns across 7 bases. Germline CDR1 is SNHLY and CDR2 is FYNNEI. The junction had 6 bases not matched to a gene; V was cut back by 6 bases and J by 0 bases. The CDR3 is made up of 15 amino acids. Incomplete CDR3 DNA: TGTGCCAGCAGCCGGACAGGAGCTAGCACAGATACG. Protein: CASSRTGASTDT. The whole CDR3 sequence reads CASSRTGASTDTQYF. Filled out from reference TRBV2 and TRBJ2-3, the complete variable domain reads EPEVTQTPSHQVTQMGQEVILRCVPISNHLYFYWYRQILGQKVEFLVSFYNNEISEKSEIFDDQFSVERPDGSNFTLKIRSTKLEDSAMYFCASSRTGASTDTQYFGPGTRLTVL.

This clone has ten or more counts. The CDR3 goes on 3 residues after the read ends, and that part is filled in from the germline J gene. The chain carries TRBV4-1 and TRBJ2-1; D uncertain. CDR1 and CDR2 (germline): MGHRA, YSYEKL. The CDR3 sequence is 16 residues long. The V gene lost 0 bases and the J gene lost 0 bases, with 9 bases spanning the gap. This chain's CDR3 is CASSQDVARSYNEQFF. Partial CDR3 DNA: TGCGCCAGCAGCCAAGATGTGGCCCGCTCCTACAATGAG.

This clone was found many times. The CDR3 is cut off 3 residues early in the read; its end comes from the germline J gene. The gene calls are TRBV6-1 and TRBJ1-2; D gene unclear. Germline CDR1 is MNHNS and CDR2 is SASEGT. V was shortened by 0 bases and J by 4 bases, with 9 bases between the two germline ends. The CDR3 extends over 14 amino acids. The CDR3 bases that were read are TGTGCCAGCAGTGAAGCGGCAGGCTCCTATGGC. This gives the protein CASSEAAGSYG. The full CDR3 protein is CASSEAAGSYGYTF.

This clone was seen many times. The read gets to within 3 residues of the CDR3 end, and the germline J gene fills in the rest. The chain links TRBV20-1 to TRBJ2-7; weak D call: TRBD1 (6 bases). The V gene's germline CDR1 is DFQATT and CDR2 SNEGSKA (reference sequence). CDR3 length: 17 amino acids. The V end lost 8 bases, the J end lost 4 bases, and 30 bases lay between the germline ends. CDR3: CSTPQDSWGQDGYEQYF. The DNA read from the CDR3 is TGCAGTACACCCCAGGACTCTTGGGGGCAGGACGGATACGAG.